This T cell receptor (beta chain) derives from a study of control samples from healthy donors and cancer patients. Generated by immunoSEQ multiplex PCR, the TCRdb table keeps only in-frame clones and is missing some. The sample consists of 80,000 to 85,000 clones, approximately 90% of them appearing once. This clone was counted only a few times. Relative to the germline gene, one junction end is altered; a read error may explain this. The sequencing sample was made of blood. The receptor comes from a woman aged 50 to 65 in good health.

The CDR3 region is CASSHKGGSHF. CDR3 nucleotides: TGTGCCAGCAGCCATAAGGGGGGCAGCCATTTC. The V gene is TRBV3-1 (or the pseudogene TRBV3-2), the J gene TRBJ2-7; D may be TRBD1 or TRBD2 (6 bases each). This CDR3 has 11 residues. From germline, CDR1 is LGHDT and CDR2 YNNKEL (reference sequence).